These 25 T cell receptor beta chains came from one sample sequenced in a study of T-cell reconstitution after alpha-beta-depleted transplantation in children. Preparing the TCRbeta library involved the use of unique molecular identifiers. TCRdb processed the PCR reads anew with MiXCR; each CDR3 protein has one entry. The repertoire holds about 360,000 distinct CDR3 sequences, with 13% as singletons. The sequenced sample was PBMCs, obtained from the stem cell graft. Receptors were obtained from a human donor who donated a stem cell graft to a child with Fanconi anemia.

The gene calls are TRBV5-1 and TRBJ2-2; TRBD2 matches at 8 bases. This CDR3 is built from 16 residues. V lost 4 bases to trimming and J lost 0 bases; unmatched junction nucleotides: 5. The germline V gene has CDR1 SGHRS and CDR2 YFSETQ. The CDR3 DNA reads TGCGCCAGCAGCGTACTAGCGGACACGAACACCGGGGAGCTGTTTTTT. This encodes CASSVLADTNTGELFF.

This clonotype was counted many times. V gene TRBV6-1 combines with J gene TRBJ1-1; D is possibly TRBD1 (5 bases). V lost 6 bases and J 0 bases, leaving 8 bases between the germline ends. This CDR3 spans 13 amino acids. Germline V gene data show CDR1 as MNHNS and CDR2 as SASEGT. CDR3 residues: CASSRVLNTEAFF. CDR3 DNA: TGTGCCAGCAGCAGGGTCTTGAACACTGAAGCTTTCTTT.

This clonotype was found a few times. The rearrangement uses TRBV7-2 and TRBJ1-5, with 9 bases matching TRBD1. Germline V gene lookup returns CDR1 SGHTA and CDR2 FQGNSA. The CDR3 extends over 16 amino acids. V shed 5 bases, J shed 1 base, and the junction held 6 bases outside the gene matches. CDR3 region: CASSRTDRGSNQPQHF. The DNA of the CDR3 is TGTGCCAGCAGCCGCACGGACAGGGGAAGCAATCAGCCCCAGCATTTT.

The V call is TRBV25-1, the J call TRBJ2-6; D ambiguous. This CDR3 spans 16 amino acids. Germline V gene lookup returns CDR1 MGHDK and CDR2 SYGVNS. Trimming took 1 base from V and 0 from J, leaving 7 bases between them. CDR3 bases: TGTGCCAGCAGTGAATCGGTCTTCTCTGGGGCCAACGTCCTGACTTTC. Translated: CASSESVFSGANVLTF.

This clonotype was found many times. CDR3 loop: CASSRGRNGYTF. CDR3 nucleotide sequence: TGTGCCAGCAGCCGTGGACGGAATGGCTACACCTTC. The genes are TRBV6-5 and TRBJ1-2, with unresolved D. The CDR3 spans 12 residues. V lost 6 bases and J 6 bases, leaving 11 bases between the germline ends. CDR1 MNHEY and CDR2 SVGAGI come from the germline V gene.

This clonotype showed up just a few times. A much larger clone differs from this one at a single base, so this may be a read error. This chain connects TRBV6-1 to TRBJ2-3; D unresolved. In germline, CDR1 is MNHNS, CDR2 SASEGT. Trimming left V 6 bases short and J 4 bases short, with 5 bases between. The CDR3 runs 11 residues. The CDR3 region is CASRLADTQYF. In DNA, the CDR3 is TGTGCCAGCAGGCTAGCAGATACGCAGTATTTT.

This clonotype was observed a few times. This rearrangement joins TRBV21-1 to TRBJ1-1; the table's D gene call, TRBD1, was not cross checked with the DNA. TRBV21-1 is labeled a pseudogene. The CDR3 loop spans 16 amino acids. In DNA form, the CDR3 reads TGTGCCAGCAGCAATTTCAGGGGGGGTATGAACACTGAAGCTTTCTTT. This translates into CASSNFRGGMNTEAFF.

In its sample, this clonotype was seen a few times. The chain joins TRBV7-9 to TRBJ2-3; the D is unclear. V was trimmed by 0 bases and J by 3 bases, leaving 4 bases between them. The CDR3 sequence is 13 residues long. Germline CDR1 is SEHNR and CDR2 is FQNEAQ (reference sequence). CDR3 nucleotide sequence: TGTGCCAGCAGCTTAGCGCGGACAGATACGCAGTATTTT. Amino acids: CASSLARTDTQYF.

The sample holds a few counts of this clonotype. The V gene is TRBV12-3 or TRBV12-4, the J gene TRBJ1-2; D is perhaps TRBD1 (6 bases). This CDR3 region has 15 residues. The V end was cut by 4 bases, the J end by 2 bases, with 14 bases between. CDR3 residues: CASSSGDFRNYGYTF. The CDR3 DNA follows: TGTGCCAGCAGTTCAGGGGACTTCCGCAACTATGGCTACACCTTC.

This clonotype was observed a few times. The chain links TRBV2 to TRBJ2-7, with D perhaps matching TRBD2 (6 bases). Per germline, CDR1 SNHLY and CDR2 FYNNEI. CDR3 size: 13 residues. For the CDR3, the DNA is TGTGCCATCAGTAAGGGACTTCAGTACGAGCAGTACGTC. Its translation is CAISKGLQYEQYV.

To note about this clonotype: One end of the junction is discordant with germline, which a read error may explain. The chain employs TRBV7-7 and TRBJ2-5, with a tentative D call TRBD1 (5 bases). The CDR3 consists of 18 residues. Germline assignment: CDR1 SSHAT and CDR2 FNYEAQ (reference sequence). Here the CDR3 reads CASSRFKHPDKDQETQYF. As DNA, the CDR3 is TGTGCTAGCAGCCGCTTCAAACACCCGGACAAGGATCAAGAGACCCAGTACTTC.

The gene calls are TRBV7-9 and TRBJ2-7, with 8 bases identical to TRBD1. This CDR3 region has 15 residues. V lost 3 bases, J lost 4 bases, and 8 bases stayed unmatched. Per germline, CDR1 SEHNR and CDR2 FQNEAQ (reference sequence). CDR3 loop: CASSLGPGGGYEQYF. CDR3 sequence (DNA): TGTGCCAGCAGCTTGGGCCCAGGGGGCGGTTACGAGCAGTACTTC.

The gene calls are TRBV7-2 and TRBJ1-1; the D is unclear. Germline assignment: CDR1 SGHTA and CDR2 FQGNSA. The ends were cut back, 7 bases at V and 4 bases at J, with 10 bases in the middle. This CDR3 is built from 12 residues. This CDR3 reads CASTMAGTEAFF. CDR3 nucleotide sequence: TGTGCCAGCACCATGGCGGGCACTGAAGCTTTCTTT.

The rearrangement joins TRBV7-9 to TRBJ2-6, with D perhaps matching TRBD1 or TRBD2 (5 bases each). Looked up from germline, CDR1 is SEHNR and CDR2 is FQNEAQ (reference sequence). Trimming removed 5 bases at V and 1 base at J, with 15 bases between. CDR3 length: 17 amino acids. DNA for the CDR3: TGTGCCAGCAGCCCCCGTGGTGGGGGATCTGGGGCCAACGTCCTGACTTTC. This gives the protein CASSPRGGGSGANVLTF.

This clonotype was seen more than once but under ten times. The rearrangement links TRBV5-1 to TRBJ1-2; the D is unclear. Germline V gene data show CDR1 as SGHRS and CDR2 as YFSETQ. This CDR3 comprises 14 residues. V was pared by 0 bases and J by 6 bases, with 12 bases between. The CDR3 sequence: CASSLDPGLNGYTF. CDR3 sequence (DNA): TGCGCCAGCAGCTTGGATCCCGGGCTGAATGGCTACACCTTC.

V is TRBV7-6 and J is TRBJ1-6; D is undetermined. The CDR3 totals 13 residues. Between the trimmed V and J ends, which lost 1 base and 10 bases, there was a span of 8 bases. The germline V gene encodes CDR1 SGHVS and CDR2 FNYEAQ. For the CDR3, the DNA is TGTGCCAGCAGCTTAGATCCGCGGTCACCCCTCCACTTT. This gives the protein CASSLDPRSPLHF.

Only a few counts were recorded for this clonotype. The rearrangement uses TRBV11-3 and TRBJ2-1; D might be TRBD1 (6 bases). Germline assignment: CDR1 SGHNT and CDR2 YENEEA. Trimming took off 5 bases at V and 5 bases at J, with 10 bases between the two ends. The CDR3 has 13 amino acids. For the CDR3, the DNA is TGTGCCAGCAGCCTTTGGACAGACAATGAGCAGTTCTTC. Translating gives CASSLWTDNEQFF.

This clonotype occurred a few times. The rearrangement links TRBV11-2 to TRBJ1-1; D gene uncertain. CDR1 SGHAT and CDR2 FQNNGV come from the germline V gene. The CDR3 is 13 residues long. With 5 bases removed from V and 8 bases from J, the gap between germline ends came to 15 bases. CDR3 amino acids: CASSLSTEWEAFF. The CDR3 bases are TGTGCCAGCAGCCTGTCGACCGAATGGGAAGCTTTCTTT.

This chain joins TRBV5-1 and TRBJ2-3; either TRBD1 or TRBD2 may supply D (6 bases each). The CDR3 length is 14 residues. Trimming removed 7 bases from V and 3 bases from J, with 15 bases in between. Germline CDR1 and CDR2: SGHRS and YFSETQ. The DNA of the CDR3 is TGCGCCAGCGGCCCCCGGAGGGGGACAGATACGCAGTATTTT. Amino acid sequence: CASGPRRGTDTQYF. Using reference TRBV5-1 and TRBJ2-3 for the parts outside the CDR3, the full variable domain is KAGVTQTPRYLIKTRGQQVTLSCSPISGHRSVSWYQQTPGQGLQFLFEYFSETQRNKGNFPGRFSGRQFSNSRSEMNVSTLELGDSALYLCASGPRRGTDTQYFGPGTRLTVL.

V usage is TRBV18 and J usage is TRBJ1-1, with no clear D. CDR1 is KGHSH and CDR2 is LQKENI in the germline V gene. Trimming took off 8 bases at V and 0 bases at J, with 22 bases between the two ends. This CDR3 has 17 amino acids. The CDR3 DNA follows: TGTGCCAGCAATACCGTGGCAGGACCGATCATGAACACTGAAGCTTTCTTT. This translates into CASNTVAGPIMNTEAFF.

This clonotype was picked up a small number of times. The J gene is TRBJ2-3, the V gene TRBV4-3, with 9 bases matching TRBD1. This CDR3 has 15 amino acids. V lost 6 bases to trimming and J lost 2 bases; unmatched junction nucleotides: 6. Germline V gives CDR1 LGHNA, CDR2 YSLEER. The CDR3 region is CASRRGQGNTDTQYF. CDR3 bases: TGCGCCAGCAGACGGGGACAGGGTAACACAGATACGCAGTATTTT.

CDR3 nucleotides: TGTGCCAGCAGACCAGACAGAGCGGAGACCCAGTACTTC. It encodes CASRPDRAETQYF. The gene calls are TRBV2 and TRBJ2-5; tentatively, D is TRBD1 (5 bases). Trimming shortened V by 6 bases and J by 5 bases, and 13 bases separated the two germline ends. Germline V gene sequence: CDR1 SNHLY, CDR2 FYNNEI. This CDR3 has 13 amino acids. Full variable domain (rest looked up from reference TRBV2 and TRBJ2-5): EPEVTQTPSHQVTQMGQEVILRCVPISNHLYFYWYRQILGQKVEFLVSFYNNEISEKSEIFDDQFSVERPDGSNFTLKIRSTKLEDSAMYFCASRPDRAETQYFGPGTRLLVL.

CDR3 protein: CAITPGSSPYNEQFF. In DNA, the CDR3 is TGTGCCATCACTCCGGGGAGTTCGCCCTACAATGAGCAGTTCTTC. This rearrangement joins TRBV10-3 to TRBJ2-1; a possible D gene is TRBD2 (5 bases). The CDR3 length is 15 residues. Trimming removed 7 bases from V and 2 bases from J, with 15 bases in between. Germline loops: CDR1 ENHRY, CDR2 SYGVKD.

The genes are TRBV25-1 and TRBJ1-2, with D maybe TRBD1 (6 bases). Trimming took off 5 bases at V and 8 bases at J, with 18 bases between the two ends. The CDR3 runs to 14 residues. The germline V gene has CDR1 MGHDK and CDR2 SYGVNS. The CDR3 nucleotides read TGTGCCAGCAGTATTAGGGGGAGGTCCAGCGGCTACACCTTC. Translating gives CASSIRGRSSGYTF.

V and J are TRBV7-6 and TRBJ2-5, with D perhaps being TRBD1 or TRBD2 (5 bases each). CDR1 is SGHVS and CDR2 is FNYEAQ in the germline V gene. This CDR3 is 16 amino acids long. The V end lost 0 bases, the J end lost 2 bases, and 13 bases lay between the germline ends. CDR3 region: CASSLAGVGRQETQYF. The CDR3 DNA reads TGTGCCAGCAGCTTAGCCGGGGTGGGGCGACAAGAGACCCAGTACTTC.